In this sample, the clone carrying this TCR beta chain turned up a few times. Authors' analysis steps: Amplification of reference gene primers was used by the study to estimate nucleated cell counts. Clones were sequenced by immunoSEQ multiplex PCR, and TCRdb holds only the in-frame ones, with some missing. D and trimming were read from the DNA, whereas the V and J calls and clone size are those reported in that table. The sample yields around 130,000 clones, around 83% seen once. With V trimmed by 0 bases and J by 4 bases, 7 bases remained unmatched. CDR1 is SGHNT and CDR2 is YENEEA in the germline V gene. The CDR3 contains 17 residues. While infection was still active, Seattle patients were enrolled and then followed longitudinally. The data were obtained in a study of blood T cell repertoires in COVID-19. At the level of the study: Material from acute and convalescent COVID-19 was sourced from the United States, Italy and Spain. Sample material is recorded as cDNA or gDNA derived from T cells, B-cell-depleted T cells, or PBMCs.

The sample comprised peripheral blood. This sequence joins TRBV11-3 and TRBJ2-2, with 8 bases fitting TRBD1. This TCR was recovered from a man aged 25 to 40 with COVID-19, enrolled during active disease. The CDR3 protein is CASSLDYRTGLTGELFF. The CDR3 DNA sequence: TGTGCCAGCAGCTTAGATTATCGGACAGGGCTCACCGGGGAGCTGTTTTTT.